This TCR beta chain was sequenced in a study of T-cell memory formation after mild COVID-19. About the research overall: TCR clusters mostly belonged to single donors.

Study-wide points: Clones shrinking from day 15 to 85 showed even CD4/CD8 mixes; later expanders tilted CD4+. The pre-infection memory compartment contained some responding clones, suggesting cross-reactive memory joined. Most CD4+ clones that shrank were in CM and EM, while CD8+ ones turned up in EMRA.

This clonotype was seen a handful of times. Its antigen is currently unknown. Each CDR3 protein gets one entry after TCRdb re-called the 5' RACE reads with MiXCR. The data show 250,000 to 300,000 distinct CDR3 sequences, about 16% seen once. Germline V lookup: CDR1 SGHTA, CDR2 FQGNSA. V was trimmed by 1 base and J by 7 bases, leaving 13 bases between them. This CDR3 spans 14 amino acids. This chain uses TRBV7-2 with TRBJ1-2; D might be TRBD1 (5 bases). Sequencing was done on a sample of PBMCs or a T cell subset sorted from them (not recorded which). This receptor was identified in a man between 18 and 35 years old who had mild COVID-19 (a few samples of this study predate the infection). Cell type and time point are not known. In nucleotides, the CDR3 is TGTGCCAGCAGCTTAGTTGGGACTGGGGGTGGCTACACCTTC. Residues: CASSLVGTGGGYTF.